The 2 T cell receptor beta chains below come from one sample, sequenced in a study of T cells in Graves' hyperthyroidism and ophthalmopathy. Amplified regions were TCR beta CDR3 sequences from RNA transcripts. A first-round RT-PCR of the TCR CDR3 used the HTBI primer set. TCRdb called the multiplex PCR reads again in MiXCR, with one record for every CDR3 protein. The sample consists of 690,000 or so distinct CDR3 sequences, about 19% of them appearing once. Sequences were obtained from blood. The receptors were sampled from a woman aged 50 to 60 with Graves' hyperthyroidism that later progressed to Graves' ophthalmopathy.

There are many counts of this clonotype. This chain uses TRBV7-3 with TRBJ1-2; D gene uncertain. The CDR3 extends over 15 amino acids. The V end was cut by 7 bases, the J end by 0 bases, with 15 bases between. The germline V gene has CDR1 SGHTA and CDR2 FQGTGA. The CDR3 sequence: CASTPREGTNYGYTF. In DNA form, the CDR3 reads TGTGCCAGCACCCCAAGGGAAGGGACTAACTATGGCTACACCTTC.

This clonotype showed up just a few times. The chain joins TRBV29-1 to TRBJ2-3, with D possibly TRBD2 on 6 matching bases. This CDR3 contains 16 residues. Germline V gene sequence: CDR1 SQVTM, CDR2 ANQGSEA. Trimming pared 7 bases from V and 0 bases from J, leaving 20 bases between. CDR3 in DNA: TGCAGCGAAGCTCCTAACGGGGGACCTAGCACAGATACGCAGTATTTT. Translating gives CSEAPNGGPSTDTQYF.